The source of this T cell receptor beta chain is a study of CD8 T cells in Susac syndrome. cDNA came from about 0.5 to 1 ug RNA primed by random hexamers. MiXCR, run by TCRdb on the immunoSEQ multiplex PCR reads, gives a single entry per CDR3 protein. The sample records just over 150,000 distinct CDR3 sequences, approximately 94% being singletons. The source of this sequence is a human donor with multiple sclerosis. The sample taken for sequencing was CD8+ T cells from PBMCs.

CDR3 region: CASSPTLGKAQYF. The CDR3 DNA reads as TGTGCCAGCAGCCCCACGCTTGGAAAGGCCCAGTACTTC. The V and J genes are TRBV9 and TRBJ2-5; D is ambiguous. Germline CDR1 reads SGDLS; CDR2 reads YYNGEE. Deletions cut 4 bases from V and 9 bases from J, with 16 bases between. The CDR3 length is 13 residues.